This T cell receptor (beta chain) is drawn from a study of T cell responses to AZD1222 COVID-19 vaccine (TCRdb year 2021). Study-wide context: A total of just over 230 trial participants underwent TCR sequencing, of whom 200 to 220 had received two doses of AZD1222 and around 25 had received two doses of the MenACWY control vaccine. Trial participants were enrolled by age into subgroups of 18-55, 56-69 and 70-plus years, and about 150, 27 and 61 TCR-sequenced participants, respectively, were included in these subgroups. The full study reports these points: Participants were mostly white British, with more females than males. The authors suggested clonal diversity may have been underestimated. No day 14 peak-response samples were available, so repertoires were characterized only after the peak T cell response. The vaccine-associated CD4 TCRs covered the entire spike protein, and the dominant responses fell in regions 160-218 and 743-854. Epitopes outside the regions mutated in the B.1.351 and B.1.1.7 variants were reportedly recognized by nearly half of the unique spike-specific TCRs. In the small 56-69-year group, the increase in depth fell short of significance, most likely because of low power. Conclusions about previously exposed vaccinees were limited because only a handful of AZD1222 recipients were SARS-CoV-2 seropositive at baseline. Spike-specific TCR breadth and depth rose significantly after two AZD1222 doses compared with day 0 and with MenACWY recipients.

According to the study, the label for this sample's time point signals: about 28 days (+/-7) after the second vaccine dose. The treatment or condition tag for this specimen amounts to: meningococcal conjugate vaccine given as trial control. Vaccinee samples were obtained from the UK trials COV001 and COV002, which included a single-blind randomized controlled phase 2/3 trial of AZD1222 (ChAdOx1 nCoV-19) in healthy adults. Trial participant PBMC samples were collected at day 0 and day 28 after the second dose for TCRbeta chain sequencing. From the germline V gene, CDR1 is KGHSH and CDR2 is LQKENI. Between the V and J ends, shortened by 0 bases and 3 bases respectively, the junction contains 5 bases. From cysteine to phenylalanine, the CDR3 is 14 amino acids long. CDR3 DNA is the only sequence kept; it has 42 bases, read in frame from the first base. The CDR3 regions of human TCRbeta chains were analyzed by immunosequencing. Processing in the source paper ran as follows. TCRs in the repertoires were compared against a reference library of SARS-CoV-2-specific TCRs that had been generated with the MIRA antigen-specificity platform. Breadth meant the fraction of unique TCRs that were SARS-CoV-2-associated, whereas depth meant the fraction of total T cells that were SARS-CoV-2-associated. Using the MIRA data, each spike-specific TCR was mapped to the spike region that the TCR reacts to and placed in a CD4 or CD8 class. Log10-transformed breadth and depth values were compared by one-way ANOVA with Sidak's multiple comparisons tests. TCRdb holds this immuneACCESS table with in-frame rearrangements only. Some clones are missing; in checked studies, unresolved V genes explain under half, and the rest has no known cause. V, J and clone size were drawn from that table, and D and trimming were deduced from the DNA. The table for this sample lists around 140,000 clones; about 90% of them were counted only once. The top ten clones comprise 6.5% to 8% of the sample.

This clone showed up just once. The antigen it recognizes is unknown. No quality values exist for individual bases; no much larger clone is one base distant. The TCR was taken from an adult who received the MenACWY meningococcal vaccine as a control. This material consisted of peripheral blood, taken 28 days after the second dose of the MenACWY control vaccine. This chain joins TRBV18 to TRBJ2-2; the D gene cannot be resolved reliably. The sequenced DNA: TGTGCCAGCTCACCACCCGGATACACCGGGGAGCTGTTTTTT. This yields the protein CASSPPGYTGELFF.